Listed below are T cell receptor beta chains from one sample, sequenced in a study of T cells after yellow fever vaccination. One entry per CDR3 protein, called by TCRdb with MiXCR from the 5' RACE reads. Of more than 10,000 distinct CDR3 sequences in the sample, approximately 4.9% were seen once. This specimen consisted of PBMCs, either bulk or a sorted T-cell subset (CD4+, CD8+, memory, or dextramer-sorted; not recorded which), obtained 45 days after the yellow fever booster vaccination. The receptors derive from a young man who received the YFV17D yellow fever vaccine. The CDR3 runs from the conserved cysteine through the conserved F or W. Each record gives: CDR3 protein, CDR3 DNA, clone size, CDR3 length, J gene, V gene, D gene. D genes are given only for firm matches. Rows may omit the clone size; those that give it use once, few, many or a size class.

CDR3 protein: CSARDRGSNQPQHF
CDR3 DNA: TGCAGTGCTAGAGACAGGGGGAGCAATCAGCCCCAGCATTTT
clone size: many
CDR3 length: 14
J gene: TRBJ1-5
V gene: TRBV20-1
D gene: TRBD1

CDR3 protein: CASIVGETQYF
CDR3 DNA: TGTGCCAGCATCGTTGGGGAGACCCAGTACTTC
clone size: many
CDR3 length: 11
J gene: TRBJ2-5
V gene: TRBV27
D gene: -

CDR3 protein: CASSSLTEGEETQYF
CDR3 DNA: TGTGCCAGCAGTTCCCTGACAGAGGGGGAAGAGACCCAGTACTTC
clone size: many
CDR3 length: 15
J gene: TRBJ2-5
V gene: TRBV6-5
D gene: -

CDR3 protein: CASRLTTSNTGELFF
CDR3 DNA: TGTGCCAGCAGGCTGACTACCAGTAACACCGGGGAGCTGTTTTTT
clone size: many
CDR3 length: 15
J gene: TRBJ2-2
V gene: TRBV7-2
D gene: -

CDR3 protein: CASSLGRAGGWVGPYNEQFF
CDR3 DNA: TGTGCCAGCAGCTTAGGACGGGCAGGGGGTTGGGTAGGGCCCTACAATGAGCAGTTCTTC
clone size: many
CDR3 length: 20
J gene: TRBJ2-1
V gene: TRBV7-8
D gene: TRBD1

CDR3 protein: CASSPTGTGQPQHF
CDR3 DNA: TGTGCCAGCAGCCCAACAGGGACGGGGCAGCCCCAGCATTTT
clone size: few
CDR3 length: 14
J gene: TRBJ1-5
V gene: TRBV7-2
D gene: -

CDR3 protein: CASSYLLAEANTGELFF
CDR3 DNA: TGTGCCAGCAGTTACCTACTAGCGGAGGCGAACACCGGGGAGCTGTTTTTT
clone size: many
CDR3 length: 17
J gene: TRBJ2-2
V gene: TRBV6-2/TRBV6-3
D gene: TRBD2

CDR3 protein: CASSPRDRGPYEQYF
CDR3 DNA: TGTGCCAGCAGCCCCCGGGACAGGGGACCCTACGAGCAGTACTTC
clone size: many
CDR3 length: 15
J gene: TRBJ2-7
V gene: TRBV7-2
D gene: TRBD1

CDR3 protein: CSVGTSGSRQETQYF
CDR3 DNA: TGCAGCGTGGGAACTAGCGGGAGCCGGCAAGAGACCCAGTACTTC
clone size: many
CDR3 length: 15
J gene: TRBJ2-5
V gene: TRBV29-1
D gene: TRBD2

CDR3 protein: CSASRRRASYEQYF
CDR3 DNA: TGCAGTGCTTCTCGCCGGAGGGCATCCTACGAGCAGTACTTC
clone size: many
CDR3 length: 14
J gene: TRBJ2-7
V gene: TRBV20-1
D gene: -

CDR3 protein: CASSLGTSAQYF
CDR3 DNA: TGTGCCAGCAGCTTAGGGACTAGCGCGCAGTATTTT
clone size: many
CDR3 length: 12
J gene: TRBJ2-3
V gene: TRBV7-8
D gene: TRBD2

CDR3 protein: CASSPQGQGAYEQYF
CDR3 DNA: TGTGCCAGCAGCCCTCAGGGACAGGGGGCTTACGAGCAGTACTTC
clone size: many
CDR3 length: 15
J gene: TRBJ2-7
V gene: TRBV7-6
D gene: TRBD1

CDR3 protein: CASVAPWNTEAFF
CDR3 DNA: TGTGCCAGCGTGGCCCCCTGGAACACTGAAGCTTTCTTT
clone size: many
CDR3 length: 13
J gene: TRBJ1-1
V gene: TRBV2
D gene: -

CDR3 protein: CSAGGLGIYEQYF
CDR3 DNA: TGCAGCGCAGGGGGGCTAGGGATCTACGAGCAGTACTTC
clone size: -
CDR3 length: 13
J gene: TRBJ2-7
V gene: TRBV29-1
D gene: -

CDR3 protein: CASSFARSGNTIYF
CDR3 DNA: TGTGCCAGCAGCTTCGCCCGCTCTGGAAACACCATATATTTT
clone size: many
CDR3 length: 14
J gene: TRBJ1-3
V gene: TRBV5-6
D gene: -

CDR3 protein: CASTPQAGLAIRGELFF
CDR3 DNA: TGTGCCAGCACCCCCCAAGCGGGACTAGCTATACGAGGGGAGCTGTTTTTT
clone size: many
CDR3 length: 17
J gene: TRBJ2-2
V gene: TRBV28
D gene: TRBD2

CDR3 protein: CASSQGQRNNEQFF
CDR3 DNA: TGTGCCAGCAGCCAAGGTCAGCGGAACAATGAGCAGTTCTTC
clone size: many
CDR3 length: 14
J gene: TRBJ2-1
V gene: TRBV3-1
D gene: -

CDR3 protein: CSVVNYRDTEAFF
CDR3 DNA: TGCAGCGTCGTAAACTACAGGGATACTGAAGCTTTCTTT
clone size: many
CDR3 length: 13
J gene: TRBJ1-1
V gene: TRBV29-1
D gene: -

CDR3 protein: CASSSVGGPNEQFF
CDR3 DNA: TGTGCCAGCAGTTCCGTGGGAGGGCCCAATGAGCAGTTCTTC
clone size: -
CDR3 length: 14
J gene: TRBJ2-1
V gene: TRBV28
D gene: TRBD2

CDR3 protein: CASSLLARYNEQFF
CDR3 DNA: TGTGCCAGCAGCTTACTAGCACGATACAATGAGCAGTTCTTC
clone size: many
CDR3 length: 14
J gene: TRBJ2-1
V gene: TRBV7-8
D gene: -